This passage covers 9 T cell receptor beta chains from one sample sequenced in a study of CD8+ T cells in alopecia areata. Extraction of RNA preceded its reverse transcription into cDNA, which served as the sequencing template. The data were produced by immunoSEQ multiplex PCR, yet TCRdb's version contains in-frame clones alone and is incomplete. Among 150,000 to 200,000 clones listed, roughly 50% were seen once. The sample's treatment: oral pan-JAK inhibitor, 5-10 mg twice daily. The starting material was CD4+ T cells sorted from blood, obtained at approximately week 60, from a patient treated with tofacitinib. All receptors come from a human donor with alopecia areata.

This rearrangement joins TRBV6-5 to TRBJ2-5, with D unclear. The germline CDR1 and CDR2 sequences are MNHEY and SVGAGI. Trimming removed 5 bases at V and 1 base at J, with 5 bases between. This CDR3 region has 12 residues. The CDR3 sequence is CASSRPQETQYF. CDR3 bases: TGTGCCAGCAGTCGACCCCAAGAGACCCAGTACTTC.

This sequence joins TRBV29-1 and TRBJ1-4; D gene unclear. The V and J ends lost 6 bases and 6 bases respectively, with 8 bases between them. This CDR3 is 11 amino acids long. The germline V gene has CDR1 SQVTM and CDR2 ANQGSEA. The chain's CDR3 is CSVHHDEKLFF. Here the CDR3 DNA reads TGCAGCGTACATCACGATGAAAAACTGTTTTTT.

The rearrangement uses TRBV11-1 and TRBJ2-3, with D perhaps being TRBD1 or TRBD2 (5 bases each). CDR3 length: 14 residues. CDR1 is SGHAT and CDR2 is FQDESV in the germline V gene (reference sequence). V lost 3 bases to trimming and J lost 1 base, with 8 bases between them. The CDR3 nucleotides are TGTGCCAGCAGCTTCTCGGGACGCACAGATACGCAGTATTTT. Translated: CASSFSGRTDTQYF.

DNA of the CDR3: TGTGCCAGCAGTTTATACTCAGGGGCGAGCTCCTACGAGCAGTACTTC. As protein: CASSLYSGASSYEQYF. V usage is TRBV27 and J usage is TRBJ2-7; possible D gene TRBD1, 6 bases. There are 16 residues in the CDR3. Per the germline V gene, CDR1 is MNHEY and CDR2 is SMNVEV (reference sequence). V dropped 1 base and J dropped 0 bases, with 13 bases sitting between them.

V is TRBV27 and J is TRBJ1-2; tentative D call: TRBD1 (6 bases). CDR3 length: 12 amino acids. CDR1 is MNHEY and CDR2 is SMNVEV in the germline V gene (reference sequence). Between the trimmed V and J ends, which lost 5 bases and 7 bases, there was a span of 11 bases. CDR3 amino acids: CASSHQGSGYTF. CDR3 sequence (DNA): TGTGCCAGCAGTCACCAGGGGTCTGGCTACACCTTC.

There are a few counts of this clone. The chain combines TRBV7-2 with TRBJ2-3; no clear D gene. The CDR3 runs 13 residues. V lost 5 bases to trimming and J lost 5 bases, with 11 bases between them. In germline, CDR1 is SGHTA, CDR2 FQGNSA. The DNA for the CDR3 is TGTGCCAGCAGCCCTTTACCGAGAGATACGCAGTATTTT. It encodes CASSPLPRDTQYF.

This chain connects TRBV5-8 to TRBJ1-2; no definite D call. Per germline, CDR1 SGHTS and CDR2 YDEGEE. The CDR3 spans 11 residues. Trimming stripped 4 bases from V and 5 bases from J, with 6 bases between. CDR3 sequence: CASSRGYGYTF. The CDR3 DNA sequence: TGTGCCAGCAGCCGCGGATATGGCTACACCTTC.

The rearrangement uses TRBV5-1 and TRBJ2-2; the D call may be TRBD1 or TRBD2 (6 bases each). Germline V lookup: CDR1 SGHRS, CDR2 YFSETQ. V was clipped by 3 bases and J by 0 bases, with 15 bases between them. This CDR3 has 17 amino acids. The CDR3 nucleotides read TGCGCCAGCAGCTCCCTAAGAGGGGGGACGAACACCGGGGAGCTGTTTTTT. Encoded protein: CASSSLRGGTNTGELFF. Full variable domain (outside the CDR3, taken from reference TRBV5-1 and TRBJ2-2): KAGVTQTPRYLIKTRGQQVTLSCSPISGHRSVSWYQQTPGQGLQFLFEYFSETQRNKGNFPGRFSGRQFSNSRSEMNVSTLELGDSALYLCASSSLRGGTNTGELFFGEGSRLTVL.

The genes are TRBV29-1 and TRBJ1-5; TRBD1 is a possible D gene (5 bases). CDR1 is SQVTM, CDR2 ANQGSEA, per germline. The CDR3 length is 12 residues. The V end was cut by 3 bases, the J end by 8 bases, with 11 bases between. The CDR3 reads CSVEGPFEPQHF. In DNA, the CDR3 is TGCAGCGTTGAGGGACCCTTCGAGCCCCAGCATTTT.